These 13 T cell receptor beta chains originate from one sample sequenced in a study of blood T cell dynamics during melanoma immunotherapy. Repertoires were generated with immunoSEQ multiplex PCR, while TCRdb's copy carries only in-frame clones and drops some. This sample has thousands of clones, with more than 70% found just once. Regarding time point: week 3, after first cycle of checkpoint inhibitor. The specimen was blood, collected from a patient treated with checkpoint blockade. The receptors shown here come from a human donor with melanoma.

This chain links TRBV7-2 with TRBJ1-4; weak D call: TRBD1 (6 bases). Germline CDR1 and CDR2: SGHTA and FQGNSA. The CDR3 is 15 residues long. V lost 4 bases and J lost 0, with 9 bases in between. CDR3 nucleotide sequence: TGTGCCAGCAGCTCAAGGGGGACAACTAATGAAAAACTGTTTTTT. Protein sequence: CASSSRGTTNEKLFF.

Here the CDR3 DNA reads TGTGCCAGCAGCTTCCTCCGGGACAGGGGCCACGAGCAGTACTTC. This translates into CASSFLRDRGHEQYF. The rearrangement uses TRBV7-9 and TRBJ2-7; TRBD1 aligns across 10 bases. Germline CDR1 SEHNR, CDR2 FQNEAQ (reference sequence). V gave up 3 bases and J gave up 5 bases; unmatched junction bases: 7. CDR3 length: 15 amino acids.

V is TRBV7-2 and J is TRBJ2-7; 7 bases line up with TRBD2. Per the germline V gene, CDR1 is SGHTA and CDR2 is FQGNSA. CDR3 length equals 14 residues. The trim removed 5 bases at V and 7 bases at J, leaving 11 bases unmatched. The CDR3 sequence: CASSPGRVAGEQYF. The CDR3 DNA is TGTGCCAGCAGCCCGGGGAGGGTGGCAGGGGAGCAGTACTTC. The complete variable domain, with remaining parts taken from reference TRBV7-2 and TRBJ2-7, reads GAGVSQSPSNKVTEKGKDVELRCDPISGHTALYWYRQSLGQGLEFLIYFQGNSAPDKSGLPSDRFSAERTGGSVSTLTIQRTQQEDSAVYLCASSPGRVAGEQYFGPGTRLTVT.

V gene TRBV15 combines with J gene TRBJ2-1; 9 nucleotides align to TRBD1. Germline CDR1 LNHNV, CDR2 YYDKDF (reference sequence). The CDR3 covers 16 residues. Trimming took 0 bases from V and 4 from J; bases not matched to a gene: 4. In DNA form, the CDR3 reads TGTGCCACCAGCAGAGAAAGGACAGGGGATTACAATGAGCAGTTCTTC. Protein: CATSRERTGDYNEQFF.

The chain combines TRBV5-8 with TRBJ2-7; no clear D gene. The CDR3 contains 13 residues. Trimming left V 0 bases short and J 2 bases short, with 6 bases between. CDR1 and CDR2 from the germline V gene are SGHTS and YDEGEE. The CDR3 coding sequence is TGTGCCAGCAGCTTGGGACATGCCTACGAGCAGTACTTC. It specifies CASSLGHAYEQYF.

The chain couples TRBV10-3 to TRBJ2-7, with 8 bases lining up with TRBD2. Germline V CDR1 and CDR2: ENHRY, SYGVKD. The CDR3 runs to 15 residues. J lost 6 bases, V lost 3 bases, and 10 bases had no gene match. The DNA of the CDR3 is TGTGCCATCAGTGAAGGGGCTAGCGGGTGGCCCGAGCAGTACTTC. Its protein product is CAISEGASGWPEQYF.

Only one count was recorded for this clone. The genes are TRBV5-5 and TRBJ1-5; D is unclear. This CDR3 has 15 residues. V was cut by 2 bases and J by 2 bases, with 11 bases left in between. The germline V gene has CDR1 SGHKS and CDR2 YYEKEE (reference sequence). The CDR3 region has the DNA TGTGCCAGCAGCTTAGAAGGCCTCGGCAATCAGCCCCAGCATTTT. Protein: CASSLEGLGNQPQHF.

The V gene is TRBV15, the J gene TRBJ2-7; 8 bases line up with TRBD2. Looked up from germline, CDR1 is LNHNV and CDR2 is YYDKDF (reference sequence). The V gene end was trimmed by 8 bases and the J gene end by 4 bases; junction bases not matched to a gene: 7. The CDR3 contains 13 residues. As DNA, the CDR3 is TGTGCCACCTTATCAACGGGGGGGTACGAGCAGTACTTC. It yields the protein CATLSTGGYEQYF.

This clone was counted once. The chain links TRBV7-2 to TRBJ2-7, with D hard to call. V was cut by 6 bases and J by 0 bases, with 15 bases left in between. Germline V gene data show CDR1 as SGHTA and CDR2 as FQGNSA. The CDR3 loop spans 15 amino acids. The CDR3 loop is CASRTGPQSSYEQYF. As DNA, the CDR3 is TGTGCCAGCAGGACCGGACCCCAGAGCTCCTACGAGCAGTACTTC.

The V gene is TRBV5-5, the J gene TRBJ1-1; unclear D gene. This CDR3 contains 15 residues. The V end lost 4 bases, the J end lost 4 bases, and 17 bases lay between the germline ends. The germline V gene has CDR1 SGHKS and CDR2 YYEKEE (reference sequence). CDR3 coding DNA: TGTGCCAGCAGCCCATTGGTTCTATCGAGCACTGAAGCTTTCTTT. Translating it yields CASSPLVLSSTEAFF.

This clone has a handful of counts. This chain uses TRBV11-2 with TRBJ1-5; tentative D call: TRBD1 (5 bases). V gave up 5 bases and J gave up 4 bases, with 9 bases separating them. CDR1 and CDR2 (germline): SGHAT, FQNNGV. The CDR3 covers 13 residues. The CDR3 DNA is TGTGCCAGCAGCGAAGACAGAAATCAGCCCCAGCATTTT. Encoded protein: CASSEDRNQPQHF.

The rearrangement links TRBV5-1 to TRBJ2-7; D not resolved. Germline V gene data show CDR1 as SGHRS and CDR2 as YFSETQ. Trimming removed 8 bases from V and 6 bases from J, with 15 bases in between. The CDR3 has 12 residues. The CDR3 loop is CASFSRPGEQYF. DNA of the CDR3: TGCGCCAGTTTTAGCCGCCCCGGCGAGCAGTACTTC.

The genes are TRBV7-2 and TRBJ2-7; 8 nucleotides agree with TRBD1. Germline V gives CDR1 SGHTA, CDR2 FQGNSA. V lost 5 bases and J lost 2; bases outside the gene matches: 8. The CDR3 extends over 15 amino acids. CDR3 sequence: CASSQNRGSAYEQYF. DNA of the CDR3: TGTGCCAGCAGCCAAAACAGGGGGAGCGCCTACGAGCAGTACTTC.